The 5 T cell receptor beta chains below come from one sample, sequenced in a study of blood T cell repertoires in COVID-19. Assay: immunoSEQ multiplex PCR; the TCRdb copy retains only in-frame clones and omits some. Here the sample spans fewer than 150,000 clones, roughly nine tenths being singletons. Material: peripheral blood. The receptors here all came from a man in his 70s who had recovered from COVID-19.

The CDR3 protein is CASSLVYGRAQETQYF. The CDR3 DNA reads TGTGCCAGCAGTTTGGTATACGGGAGGGCCCAAGAGACCCAGTACTTC. The chain couples TRBV6-2 or TRBV6-3 to TRBJ2-5; 8 nucleotides align to TRBD2. Germline assignment: CDR1 MNHEY and CDR2 SVGEGT. V lost 4 bases, J lost 1 base, and 8 bases stayed unmatched. This CDR3 has 16 residues.

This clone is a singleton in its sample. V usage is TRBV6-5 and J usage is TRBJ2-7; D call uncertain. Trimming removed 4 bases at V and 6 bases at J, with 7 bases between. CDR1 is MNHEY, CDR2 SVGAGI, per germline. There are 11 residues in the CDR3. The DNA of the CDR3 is TGTGCCAGCAGTTCCTCCCGCGAGCAGTACTTC. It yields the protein CASSSSREQYF.

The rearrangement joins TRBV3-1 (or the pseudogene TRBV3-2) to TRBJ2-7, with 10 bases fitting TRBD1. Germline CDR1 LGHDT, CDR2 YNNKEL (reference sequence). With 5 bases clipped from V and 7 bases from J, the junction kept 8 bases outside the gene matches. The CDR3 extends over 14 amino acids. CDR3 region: CASSSGTGEGEQYF. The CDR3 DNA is TGTGCCAGCAGCTCCGGGACAGGGGAAGGAGAGCAGTACTTC.

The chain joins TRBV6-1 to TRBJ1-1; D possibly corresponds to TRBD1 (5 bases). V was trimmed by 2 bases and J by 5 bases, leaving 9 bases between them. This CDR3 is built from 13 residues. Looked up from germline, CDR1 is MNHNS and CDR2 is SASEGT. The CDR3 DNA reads TGTGCCAGCAGTGAACAGGGTCAGACTGAAGCTTTCTTT. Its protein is CASSEQGQTEAFF.

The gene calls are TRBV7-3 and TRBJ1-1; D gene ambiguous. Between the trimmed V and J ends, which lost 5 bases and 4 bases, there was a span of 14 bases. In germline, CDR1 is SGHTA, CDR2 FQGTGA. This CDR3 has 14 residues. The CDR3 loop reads CASSRGYQSTEAFF. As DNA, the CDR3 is TGTGCCAGCAGCCGAGGGTATCAGTCCACTGAAGCTTTCTTT. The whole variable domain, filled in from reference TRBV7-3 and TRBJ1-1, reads GAGVSQTPSNKVTEKGKYVELRCDPISGHTALYWYRQSLGQGPEFLIYFQGTGAADDSGLPNDRFFAVRPEGSVSTLKIQRTERGDSAVYLCASSRGYQSTEAFFGQGTRLTVV.